The 31 T cell receptor beta chains listed next were all sequenced from one sample in a study of CD8 T cells in ankylosing spondylitis. TCRdb analysed the 5' RACE reads with MiXCR anew, one entry per CDR3 protein. Here the sample spans roughly 170,000 distinct CDR3 sequences, just over 9.5% being singletons. The material sequenced was blood, either unsorted or a sorted T cell fraction (not recorded which). The receptors come from a female donor with ankylosing spondylitis or in good health (not recorded which).

The chain has TRBV20-1 and TRBJ2-7; D might be TRBD1 (9 bases). This CDR3 contains 16 residues. Germline-derived CDR1 and CDR2 are DFQATT and SNEGSKA (reference sequence). Trimming shortened V by 6 bases and J by 4 bases, and 25 bases separated the two germline ends. CDR3 sequence: CSARDRDRAGGYEQYF. In DNA form, the CDR3 reads TGCAGTGCAAGGGACAGGGATAGGGCGGGAGGATACGAGCAGTACTTC.

This clonotype was counted between two and nine times. The chain uses TRBV27 and TRBJ1-1; a possible D gene is TRBD1 (5 bases). CDR3 length: 13 amino acids. V lost 5 bases to trimming and J lost 2 bases, with 9 bases between them. CDR1 MNHEY and CDR2 SMNVEV come from the germline V gene (reference sequence). The CDR3 bases are TGTGCCAGCAGTCACCAGGGAAACACTGAAGCTTTCTTT. As protein: CASSHQGNTEAFF.

The J gene is TRBJ1-1, the V gene TRBV11-2; tentative D call: TRBD1 (5 bases). The CDR3 extends over 12 amino acids. Germline CDR1 SGHAT, CDR2 FQNNGV. V was cut by 5 bases and J by 8 bases, with 12 bases left in between. CDR3 sequence: CASSIVGVEAFF. In DNA, the CDR3 is TGTGCCAGCAGCATCGTAGGGGTGGAAGCTTTCTTT.

The table lists this clonotype with many counts. The V call is TRBV10-3, the J call TRBJ2-7, with D hard to call. CDR1 is ENHRY and CDR2 is SYGVKD in the germline V gene. There are 12 residues in the CDR3. V was cut by 3 bases and J by 3 bases, with 6 bases left in between. CDR3 in amino acids: CAISDGVYEQYF. CDR3 coding DNA: TGTGCCATCAGTGATGGAGTCTACGAGCAGTACTTC.

The rearrangement uses TRBV7-8 and TRBJ2-3; D perhaps matches TRBD1 (5 bases). Germline CDR1 reads SGHVS; CDR2 reads FQNEAQ. The CDR3 covers 14 residues. Deletions cut 5 bases from V and 2 bases from J, with 11 bases between. CDR3 nucleotides: TGTGCCAGCAGCCGACAGTTAGACACAGATACGCAGTATTTT. It is translated as CASSRQLDTDTQYF.

This clonotype was detected ten times or more. The chain joins TRBV30 to TRBJ1-4, with D perhaps TRBD1 (6 bases). Germline CDR1 reads GTSNPN; CDR2 reads SVGIG (reference sequence). The CDR3 covers 14 residues. Trimming removed 7 bases from V and 6 bases from J, with 18 bases in between. CDR3: CAYSKQGGYEKLFF. In DNA, the CDR3 is TGTGCCTACAGCAAACAGGGCGGCTATGAAAAACTGTTTTTT.

The V and J genes are TRBV7-2 and TRBJ2-1; weak D call: TRBD2 (5 bases). Germline lookup yields CDR1 SGHTA and CDR2 FQGNSA. The CDR3 spans 15 residues. V shed 7 bases and J shed 7 bases, with 20 bases lying between them. CDR3: CASTILSGPGNEQFF. The CDR3 DNA reads TGTGCCAGCACCATCCTAAGCGGACCGGGGAATGAGCAGTTCTTC.

This clonotype showed up many times. This sequence joins TRBV10-3 and TRBJ2-3; 7 bases fit TRBD2. Germline CDR1 ENHRY, CDR2 SYGVKD. V shed 4 bases and J 10 bases; nucleotides not matched to a gene: 2. The CDR3 consists of 11 residues. CDR3 in amino acids: CAISGGGPQYF. The CDR3 region has the DNA TGTGCCATCAGTGGGGGAGGGCCGCAGTATTTT.

Many counts were recorded for this clonotype. The J gene is TRBJ2-5, the V gene TRBV7-6; D not resolved. This CDR3 comprises 13 residues. Germline V CDR1 and CDR2: SGHVS, FNYEAQ. V gave up 5 bases and J gave up 4 bases, with 11 bases separating them. The CDR3 loop is CASSRLLSETQYF. The CDR3 coding sequence is TGTGCCAGCAGCCGGCTTCTCTCAGAGACCCAGTACTTC. The complete variable domain, with remaining parts taken from reference TRBV7-6 and TRBJ2-5, reads GAGVSQSPRYKVTKRGQDVALRCDPISGHVSLYWYRQALGQGPEFLTYFNYEAQQDKSGLPNDRFSAERPEGSISTLTIQRTEQRDSAMYRCASSRLLSETQYFGPGTRLLVL.

The chain uses TRBV11-1 and TRBJ2-3; 8 nucleotides line up with TRBD1. Unmatched junction bases numbered 10, after V lost 4 bases and J lost 7 bases. CDR1 and CDR2 (germline): SGHAT, FQDESV (reference sequence). The CDR3 consists of 15 residues. CDR3 protein: CASSSGRDRGHTQYF. Here the CDR3 DNA reads TGTGCCAGCAGCTCCGGTAGAGACAGGGGCCATACGCAGTATTTT.

This clonotype was detected ten times or more. This chain links TRBV6-5 with TRBJ2-5, with TRBD2 matching over 11 bases. The CDR3 loop spans 15 amino acids. The germline V gene has CDR1 MNHEY and CDR2 SVGAGI. V gave up 0 bases and J gave up 8 bases; unmatched junction bases: 5. The CDR3 coding sequence is TGTGCCAGCAGTTACTCGACTAGCGGGACTCAAACCCAGTACTTC. Translated: CASSYSTSGTQTQYF.

This clonotype has only a few counts. This chain joins TRBV14 and TRBJ1-1, with D uncertain. Trimming left V 0 bases short and J 1 base short, with 9 bases between. The germline V gene has CDR1 SGHDN and CDR2 FVKESK. There are 15 residues in the CDR3. The CDR3 protein is CASSQEGRWNTEAFF. The DNA for the CDR3 is TGTGCCAGCAGCCAAGAGGGTCGGTGGAACACTGAAGCTTTCTTT. Filled out from reference TRBV14 and TRBJ1-1, the complete variable domain reads EAGVTQFPSHSVIEKGQTVTLRCDPISGHDNLYWYRRVMGKEIKFLLHFVKESKQDESGMPNNRFLAERTGGTYSTLKVQPAELEDSGVYFCASSQEGRWNTEAFFGQGTRLTVV.

The chain is built from TRBV7-9 and TRBJ2-1; tentative D call: TRBD2 (5 bases). The CDR3 is 14 residues long. With 5 bases removed from V and 9 bases from J, the gap between germline ends came to 17 bases. Germline CDR1 is SEHNR and CDR2 is FQNEAQ (reference sequence). The CDR3 sequence is CASSPVNEGGEQFF. CDR3 DNA: TGTGCCAGCAGCCCCGTAAACGAGGGCGGTGAGCAGTTCTTC.

V is TRBV6-2 or TRBV6-3 and J is TRBJ2-7; no firm D call. V lost 4 bases and J 2 bases, leaving 12 bases between the germline ends. Per germline, CDR1 MNHEY and CDR2 SVGEGT. CDR3 length: 14 residues. DNA of the CDR3: TGTGCCAGCAGTTCTCCAGGCGACACCTACGAGCAGTACTTC. Amino acid sequence: CASSSPGDTYEQYF.

J is TRBJ1-4 and V is TRBV5-6; tentative D call: TRBD1 (5 bases). The CDR3 loop spans 13 amino acids. Trimming cost V 6 bases and J 5 bases, with 11 bases left between them. In germline, CDR1 is SGHDT, CDR2 YYEEEE. Written as DNA, the CDR3 is TGTGCCAGCACCTTTGGGGACAATGAAAAACTGTTTTTT. Its protein is CASTFGDNEKLFF.

The chain combines TRBV9 with TRBJ2-5, with D possibly TRBD2 on 8 matching bases. Trimming shortened V by 4 bases and J by 0 bases, and 22 bases separated the two germline ends. The CDR3 is made up of 18 amino acids. Germline lookup yields CDR1 SGDLS and CDR2 YYNGEE. CDR3 in DNA: TGTGCCAGCAGCTCACCCCGGGAGGGACAGACGTACCAAGAGACCCAGTACTTC. Its protein product is CASSSPREGQTYQETQYF.

This clonotype was detected many times. V and J are TRBV7-9 and TRBJ2-4, with D uncertain. There are 17 residues in the CDR3. V was shortened by 5 bases and J by 11 bases, with 28 bases between the two germline ends. Germline assignment: CDR1 SEHNR and CDR2 FQNEAQ (reference sequence). The CDR3 nucleotides are TGTGCCAGCAGCGAGCGAATAGTCGGGTCCCCCAAAGGTGTTCAGTACTTC. Its protein product is CASSERIVGSPKGVQYF.

This clonotype was seen at least ten times. This chain connects TRBV7-8 to TRBJ2-1; perhaps TRBD2 as D (5 bases). The ends were cut back, 0 bases at V and 9 bases at J, with 12 bases in the middle. The CDR3 length is 14 residues. Germline assignment: CDR1 SGHVS and CDR2 FQNEAQ. The CDR3 protein is CASSLAGAQTEQFF. In nucleotides, the CDR3 is TGTGCCAGCAGCTTAGCGGGAGCACAGACTGAGCAGTTCTTC.

The chain couples TRBV18 to TRBJ2-7; perhaps D is TRBD1 or TRBD2 (5 bases each). Trimming cost V 6 bases and J 3 bases, with 18 bases left between them. The CDR3 sequence is 15 residues long. Germline CDR1 is KGHSH and CDR2 is LQKENI. CDR3 DNA: TGTGCCAGCTCGTCCGGGACCGTCTACCGCTACGAGCAGTACTTC. It translates to CASSSGTVYRYEQYF.

The V call is TRBV29-1, the J call TRBJ2-2, with D possibly TRBD1 on 5 matching bases. Germline CDR1 and CDR2: SQVTM and ANQGSEA. CDR3 size: 15 residues. V shed 4 bases and J shed 6 bases, with 18 bases lying between them. The CDR3 loop reads CSVVSGSVGAGELFF. As DNA, the CDR3 is TGCAGCGTTGTCTCCGGGTCTGTAGGGGCCGGGGAGCTGTTTTTT.

The chain links TRBV28 to TRBJ1-2; D is uncertain. V lost 2 bases and J lost 13, with 20 bases in between. Germline CDR1 MDHEN, CDR2 SYDVKM. The CDR3 is 14 residues long. The CDR3 loop reads CASSLRSGSDSCTF. Written as DNA, the CDR3 is TGTGCCAGCAGTTTACGGTCCGGAAGTGATTCTTGCACCTTC.

There are a few counts of this clonotype. The gene calls are TRBV6-5 and TRBJ2-7; D remains unclear. CDR3 size: 11 residues. V lost 4 bases and J lost 6, with 7 bases in between. Germline assignment: CDR1 MNHEY and CDR2 SVGAGI. CDR3 residues: CASSFLGEQYF. CDR3 DNA: TGTGCCAGCAGTTTTTTGGGCGAGCAGTACTTC.

This clonotype has only a few counts. The V call is TRBV5-1, the J call TRBJ2-7; D possibly corresponds to TRBD2 (6 bases). Looked up from germline, CDR1 is SGHRS and CDR2 is YFSETQ. The CDR3 extends over 15 amino acids. Trimming cost V 7 bases and J 2 bases, with 19 bases left between them. In nucleotides, the CDR3 is TGCGCCAGCGGAAGCCCGGGACTGGGAACCTACGAGCAGTACTTC. It specifies CASGSPGLGTYEQYF.

This clonotype was seen a handful of times. The CDR3 here is CASSLSSGYEQYF. The CDR3 DNA reads as TGTGCCAGCAGTTTATCTTCCGGCTACGAGCAGTACTTC. This chain connects TRBV28 to TRBJ2-7; D unclear. The CDR3 consists of 13 residues. Trimming shortened V by 1 base and J by 3 bases, and 7 bases separated the two germline ends. Germline lookup yields CDR1 MDHEN and CDR2 SYDVKM.

V usage is TRBV3-1 and J usage is TRBJ1-1; D may be TRBD1 (6 bases). The CDR3 totals 16 residues. The ends were cut back, 0 bases at V and 10 bases at J, with 21 bases in the middle. Germline V gives CDR1 LGHDT, CDR2 YNNKEL (reference sequence). The DNA of the CDR3 is TGTGCCAGCAGCCAAGATTTAGGAACAGGGTCCCTTCCAGCTTTCTTT. Translated: CASSQDLGTGSLPAFF.

In its sample, this clonotype was seen a few times. J is TRBJ2-1 and V is TRBV29-1, with D perhaps TRBD1 (5 bases). Trimming left V 4 bases short and J 0 bases short, with 13 bases between. The CDR3 runs to 15 residues. The germline V gene has CDR1 SQVTM and CDR2 ANQGSEA. CDR3 loop: CSVVQGDSSYNEQFF. CDR3 DNA: TGCAGCGTTGTCCAAGGGGATTCCTCCTACAATGAGCAGTTCTTC.

This clonotype was detected ten times or more. V and J are TRBV5-1 and TRBJ1-2; tentative D call: TRBD1 (5 bases). The germline V and J ends were trimmed by 0 bases and 2 bases, with 14 bases remaining between them. The CDR3 spans 16 residues. Germline lookup yields CDR1 SGHRS and CDR2 YFSETQ. Here the CDR3 DNA reads TGCGCCAGCAGCTTGGTCCCCCAGGGCAGGAACTATGGCTACACCTTC. Translated: CASSLVPQGRNYGYTF.

In its sample, this clonotype was seen a few times. The rearrangement uses TRBV15 and TRBJ2-1, with D perhaps matching TRBD2 (7 bases). V was trimmed by 4 bases and J by 2 bases, leaving 12 bases between them. Germline loops: CDR1 LNHNV, CDR2 YYDKDF (reference sequence). The CDR3 length is 15 residues. CDR3 sequence (DNA): TGTGCCACCAGCAAAGGGGGGGGGCCCTACAATGAGCAGTTCTTC. The encoded protein is CATSKGGGPYNEQFF.

The genes are TRBV5-1 and TRBJ2-3; 7 bases agree with TRBD2. Germline values: CDR1 SGHRS, CDR2 YFSETQ. The CDR3 spans 16 residues. V was clipped by 0 bases and J by 5 bases; unmatched bases: 9. The DNA for the CDR3 is TGCGCCAGCAGCTTGGGCCCCTGGGCGGGAGAAGATACGCAGTATTTT. Its translation: CASSLGPWAGEDTQYF.

The chain uses TRBV30 and TRBJ2-3, with a weak D call TRBD2 (6 bases). This CDR3 has 16 residues. V dropped 3 bases and J dropped 0 bases, with 16 bases sitting between them. Germline CDR1 and CDR2: GTSNPN and SVGIG (reference sequence). Here the CDR3 reads CAWREVGRDSTDTQYF. CDR3 DNA sequence: TGTGCCTGGAGGGAGGTAGGGCGGGACAGCACAGATACGCAGTATTTT. Full variable domain (missing parts from reference TRBV30 and TRBJ2-3): SQTIHQWPATLVQPVGSPLSLECTVEGTSNPNLYWYRQAAGRGLQLLFYSVGIGQISSEVPQNLSASRPQDRQFILSSKKLLLSDSGFYLCAWREVGRDSTDTQYFGPGTRLTVL.

The CDR3 DNA sequence: TGTGCTAGTGGTTTCTCAGGGAGAAGTGAGCAGTTCTTC. This translates into CASGFSGRSEQFF. The V call is TRBV12-5, the J call TRBJ2-1, with D possibly called TRBD1 or TRBD2 (5 bases each). This CDR3 has 13 residues. Trimming removed 3 bases from V and 9 bases from J, with 12 bases in between. The germline V gene has CDR1 LGHNT and CDR2 FRNRAP.